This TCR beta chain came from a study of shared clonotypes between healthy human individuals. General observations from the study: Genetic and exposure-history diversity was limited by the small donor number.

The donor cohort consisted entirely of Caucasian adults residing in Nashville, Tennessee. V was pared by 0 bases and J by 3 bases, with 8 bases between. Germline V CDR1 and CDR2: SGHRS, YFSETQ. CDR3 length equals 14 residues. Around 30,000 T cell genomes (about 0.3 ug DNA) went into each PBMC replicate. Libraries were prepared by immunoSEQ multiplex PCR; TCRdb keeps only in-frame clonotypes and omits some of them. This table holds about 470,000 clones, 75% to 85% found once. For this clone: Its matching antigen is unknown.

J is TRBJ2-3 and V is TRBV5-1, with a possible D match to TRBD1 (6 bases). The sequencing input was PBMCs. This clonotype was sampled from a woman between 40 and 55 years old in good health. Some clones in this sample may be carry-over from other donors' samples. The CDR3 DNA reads TGCGCCAGCAGCTTGGGAGACAGGACAGATACGCAGTATTTT. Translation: CASSLGDRTDTQYF.